Presented here are 8 T cell receptor beta chains from one specimen sequenced in a study of cytomegalovirus exposure and HLA in healthy donors. The primer mix had 60 Vbeta and 13 Jbeta primers. The table came from immunoSEQ multiplex PCR; TCRdb's copy has only in-frame clones and leaves some out. The data contain 140,000 to 150,000 clones, about 72% of them seen just once; the ten biggest clones take up around 2.2%. What was sequenced was PBMCs. The receptors derive from a man aged 35 to 55 in good health and CMV-seronegative.

The rearrangement uses TRBV5-1 and TRBJ2-1; 11 bases match TRBD2. The trim removed 5 bases at V and 10 bases at J, leaving 14 bases unmatched. The CDR3 totals 16 residues. Germline V gene lookup returns CDR1 SGHRS and CDR2 YFSETQ. The CDR3 nucleotides are TGCGCCAGCAGTCCCGGACCGGGACTAGCGGCCAAAGAGCAGTTCTTC. Translated, it gives CASSPGPGLAAKEQFF.

The chain combines TRBV4-3 with TRBJ2-2; 7 positions agree with TRBD2. The CDR3 has 17 residues. Trimming at V came to 1 base and at J to 1 base, leaving 6 bases not matched to a gene. CDR1 and CDR2 from the germline V gene are LGHNA and YSLEER. CDR3 region: CASSQAAAGRNTGELFF. CDR3 sequence (DNA): TGCGCCAGCAGCCAAGCAGCAGCGGGGCGGAACACCGGGGAGCTGTTTTTT.

The chain carries TRBV6-1 and TRBJ2-3, with 8 bases identical to TRBD1. J was trimmed by 1 base and V by 2 bases; bases with no gene match: 8. CDR1 MNHNS and CDR2 SASEGT come from the germline V gene. CDR3 length equals 17 residues. The CDR3 DNA is TGTGCCAGCAGTGAACCCTTGGACAGGGTGGGCACAGATACGCAGTATTTT. Protein product: CASSEPLDRVGTDTQYF.

This chain links TRBV25-1 with TRBJ2-5; 8 bases map to TRBD1. CDR1 is MGHDK, CDR2 SYGVNS, per germline. This CDR3 is 15 amino acids long. The junction had 5 bases not matched to a gene; V was cut back by 4 bases and J by 1 base. This chain's CDR3 is CASSGGQGPQETQYF. The CDR3 coding sequence is TGTGCCAGCAGTGGAGGACAGGGCCCCCAAGAGACCCAGTACTTC.

V usage is TRBV4-3 and J usage is TRBJ2-1, with 9 bases fitting TRBD2. Germline V gene lookup returns CDR1 LGHNA and CDR2 YSLEER. Germline trimming cut 0 bases from V and 9 bases from J; bases unmatched to any gene: 9. The CDR3 extends over 16 amino acids. DNA of the CDR3: TGCGCCAGCAGCCAAGATGGTGGGACTAGCTGGGGTGAGCAGTTCTTC. It specifies CASSQDGGTSWGEQFF.

The chain couples TRBV4-1 to TRBJ2-1; D may be TRBD2 (7 bases). Trimming shortened V by 2 bases and J by 6 bases, and 14 bases separated the two germline ends. The CDR3 length is 15 residues. Germline assignment: CDR1 MGHRA and CDR2 YSYEKL. The CDR3 loop reads CASSQRGGFLNEQFF. CDR3 coding DNA: TGCGCCAGCAGCCAAAGGGGGGGTTTCCTCAATGAGCAGTTCTTC.

The chain carries TRBV2 and TRBJ1-1; D unresolved. CDR1 is SNHLY, CDR2 FYNNEI, per germline. V was cut by 6 bases and J by 1 base, with 12 bases left in between. This CDR3 has 14 residues. The CDR3 DNA is TGTGCCAGCAGCGAGGCTACGGAGAACACTGAAGCTTTCTTT. Encoded protein: CASSEATENTEAFF. Drawing the rest from reference TRBV2 and TRBJ1-1, the complete variable domain is EPEVTQTPSHQVTQMGQEVILRCVPISNHLYFYWYRQILGQKVEFLVSFYNNEISEKSEIFDDQFSVERPDGSNFTLKIRSTKLEDSAMYFCASSEATENTEAFFGQGTRLTVV.

The chain recombines TRBV5-4 with TRBJ1-3; D is undetermined. V shed 4 bases and J shed 3 bases, with 2 bases lying between them. CDR1 and CDR2 (germline): SGHNT, YYREEE (reference sequence). The CDR3 runs 11 residues. The CDR3 DNA follows: TGTGCCAGCAGCCGTGGAAACACCATATATTTT. This encodes CASSRGNTIYF. The whole variable domain, remainder taken from reference TRBV5-4 and TRBJ1-3, is ETGVTQSPTHLIKTRGQQVTLRCSSQSGHNTVSWYQQALGQGPQFIFQYYREEENGRGNFPPRFSGLQFPNYSSELNVNALELDDSALYLCASSRGNTIYFGEGSWLTVV.